Each of the 31 T cell receptor beta chains below was sequenced from the same sample in a study of T cell changes during pregnancy in multiple sclerosis (dated by TCRdb to the late 2010s). Libraries were prepared through the immunoSEQ multiplex PCR assay. In its TCRdb copy, this immuneACCESS table keeps in-frame sequences only and misses some clones. Where compared with another copy, unresolved V genes explain less than half of these, and the others have no known cause. The sample has about 28,000 clones on record, nearly 90% of them singletons. 0.65% to 0.9% of the sample is taken by the ten largest. Here the sequenced sample was CD4+ T cells from peripheral blood mononuclear cells, taken in the second trimester of pregnancy. The origin of the receptors is a female donor with multiple sclerosis, enrolled in a pregnancy study.

The chain carries TRBV7-2 and TRBJ1-1; no clear D. CDR3 length equals 13 residues. CDR1 and CDR2 from the germline V gene are SGHTA and FQGNSA. Trimming pared 7 bases from V and 0 bases from J, leaving 9 bases between. The CDR3 coding sequence is TGTGCCAGCACCTTTTCAGTGAACACTGAAGCTTTCTTT. Amino acids: CASTFSVNTEAFF.

The chain links TRBV30 to TRBJ1-2; D is unclear. CDR1 and CDR2 from the germline V gene are GTSNPN and SVGIG (reference sequence). The V end was cut by 2 bases, the J end by 4 bases, with 5 bases between. CDR3 length: 11 residues. CDR3 in amino acids: CAWSLFYGYTF. The CDR3 region has the DNA TGTGCCTGGAGTCTTTTCTATGGCTACACCTTC.

This clone was detected once. The rearrangement joins TRBV6-1 to TRBJ1-6; unclear D gene. This CDR3 is built from 13 residues. The V end lost 6 bases, the J end lost 14 bases, and 17 bases lay between the germline ends. From germline, CDR1 is MNHNS and CDR2 SASEGT. In DNA form, the CDR3 reads TGTGCCAGCAGCGGTCAGCGGACTGAGTCCCTCCACTTT. This sequence encodes CASSGQRTESLHF.

The V and J genes are TRBV10-3 and TRBJ1-5; no definite D call. V lost 2 bases and J 7 bases, leaving 9 bases between the germline ends. In germline, CDR1 is ENHRY, CDR2 SYGVKD. The CDR3 runs to 13 residues. The CDR3: CAISEESLQPQHF. The CDR3 DNA sequence: TGTGCCATCAGTGAGGAGTCTCTACAGCCCCAGCATTTT.

This chain links TRBV27 with TRBJ1-1; D unclear. CDR3 length: 13 residues. V was cut by 6 bases and J by 0 bases, with 8 bases left in between. The germline V gene encodes CDR1 MNHEY and CDR2 SMNVEV (reference sequence). The CDR3 DNA reads as TGTGCCAGCAGGTCCGAGATGAACACTGAAGCTTTCTTT. Amino acids: CASRSEMNTEAFF.

As DNA, the CDR3 is TGTGCCAGCAGTTTAGCGGGGGAAATCTACGAGCAGTACTTC. This codes for CASSLAGEIYEQYF. This chain links TRBV28 with TRBJ2-7; 7 nucleotides align to TRBD2. This CDR3 has 14 amino acids. CDR1 is MDHEN, CDR2 SYDVKM, per germline. V was pared by 2 bases and J by 3 bases, with 4 bases of the junction left unmatched. The full variable domain, rest sourced from reference TRBV28 and TRBJ2-7, is DVKVTQSSRYLVKRTGEKVFLECVQDMDHENMFWYRQDPGLGLRLIYFSYDVKMKEKGDIPEGYSVSREKKERFSLILESASTNQTSMYLCASSLAGEIYEQYFGPGTRLTVT.

The chain joins TRBV30 to TRBJ1-3, with D perhaps TRBD1 (6 bases). V was clipped by 0 bases and J by 6 bases, with 12 bases between them. CDR3 size: 14 residues. Germline CDR1 GTSNPN, CDR2 SVGIG (reference sequence). In nucleotides, the CDR3 is TGTGCCTGGAGTGTATTGGGGGCCGAAAACACCATATATTTT. It translates to CAWSVLGAENTIYF.

The chain uses TRBV30 and TRBJ2-5, with D hard to call. Germline V gene sequence: CDR1 GTSNPN, CDR2 SVGIG (reference sequence). CDR3 length: 11 residues. V was cut by 8 bases and J by 3 bases, with 10 bases left in between. CDR3: CARGWEETQYF. The DNA for the CDR3 is TGTGCCCGAGGCTGGGAAGAGACCCAGTACTTC.

The rearrangement links TRBV25-1 to TRBJ1-1, with D perhaps matching TRBD1 (5 bases). This CDR3 has 15 amino acids. Germline-derived CDR1 and CDR2 are MGHDK and SYGVNS. Trimming removed 3 bases from V and 7 bases from J, with 18 bases in between. CDR3: CASSDHSTGPLEAFF. In nucleotides, the CDR3 is TGTGCCAGCAGTGACCATTCCACAGGTCCCCTTGAAGCTTTCTTT.

The chain has TRBV5-1 and TRBJ2-5, with 10 bases identical to TRBD2. The V gene's germline CDR1 is SGHRS and CDR2 YFSETQ. The CDR3 runs 16 residues. Unmatched junction bases numbered 8, after V lost 1 base and J lost 5 bases. Written as DNA, the CDR3 is TGCGCCAGCAGCTTGCCCTCCGGGACTAGCGCCGAGACCCAGTACTTC. Residues: CASSLPSGTSAETQYF.

This clone was seen just once. This chain joins TRBV2 and TRBJ1-2, with D possibly being TRBD1 (5 bases). The CDR3 runs to 12 residues. Trimming removed 6 bases from V and 8 bases from J, with 13 bases in between. Germline CDR1 SNHLY, CDR2 FYNNEI. The CDR3, as DNA: TGTGCCAGCAGCCAAACCGGGGGGGGCTACACCTTC. The encoded protein is CASSQTGGGYTF.

V gene TRBV11-2 combines with J gene TRBJ1-3; TRBD1 matches 7 bases. This CDR3 has 14 residues. V shed 4 bases and J 0 bases; nucleotides not matched to a gene: 0. Germline V gene data show CDR1 as SGHAT and CDR2 as FQNNGV. The CDR3 sequence: CASSWDSSGNTIYF. The CDR3 bases are TGTGCCAGCAGCTGGGACAGCTCTGGAAACACCATATATTTT.

This rearrangement joins TRBV5-6 to TRBJ2-7, with TRBD2 as a possible D gene (5 bases). Germline values: CDR1 SGHDT, CDR2 YYEEEE. The V end lost 0 bases, the J end lost 7 bases, and 11 bases lay between the germline ends. The CDR3 has 13 amino acids. DNA of the CDR3: TGTGCCAGCAGCTTGGCTGCGACGGGAGAGCAGTACTTC. Translated: CASSLAATGEQYF.

The chain is built from TRBV7-2 and TRBJ1-1; D gene unclear. V dropped 2 bases and J dropped 0 bases, with 4 bases sitting between them. Germline V gene lookup returns CDR1 SGHTA and CDR2 FQGNSA. The CDR3 loop spans 13 amino acids. The CDR3 nucleotides read TGTGCCAGCAGCTTAACTATGAACACTGAAGCTTTCTTT. It translates to CASSLTMNTEAFF.

This clone was found once. The CDR3 DNA reads as TGTGCCAGCAGTTCCTCCGGGACAGGGGACTACGAGCAGTACTTC. This sequence encodes CASSSSGTGDYEQYF. The chain couples TRBV28 to TRBJ2-7, with 10 nucleotides matching TRBD1. The V and J ends lost 4 bases and 3 bases, in that order; junction bases with no gene match: 6. CDR1 MDHEN and CDR2 SYDVKM come from the germline V gene. The CDR3 length is 15 residues.

The rearrangement joins TRBV4-1 to TRBJ1-2; possibly TRBD1 for D (5 bases). Germline values: CDR1 MGHRA, CDR2 YSYEKL. The CDR3 extends over 15 amino acids. V gave up 6 bases and J gave up 0 bases, with 14 bases separating them. The CDR3 region is CASSNPGNANYGYTF. As DNA, the CDR3 is TGCGCCAGCAGTAACCCAGGGAATGCTAACTATGGCTACACCTTC.

The chain carries TRBV5-1 and TRBJ1-1; the match to TRBD1 covers 8 bases. Germline-derived CDR1 and CDR2 are SGHRS and YFSETQ. V shed 0 bases, J shed 4 bases, and the junction held 2 bases outside the gene matches. The length of the CDR3 is 14 residues. CDR3 sequence reads: CASSLGQGITEAFF. CDR3 in DNA: TGCGCCAGCAGCTTGGGACAGGGGATCACTGAAGCTTTCTTT. The full variable domain, rest sourced from reference TRBV5-1 and TRBJ1-1, is KAGVTQTPRYLIKTRGQQVTLSCSPISGHRSVSWYQQTPGQGLQFLFEYFSETQRNKGNFPGRFSGRQFSNSRSEMNVSTLELGDSALYLCASSLGQGITEAFFGQGTRLTVV.

The chain uses TRBV5-6 and TRBJ2-3; TRBD1 matches 8 bases. CDR1 is SGHDT, CDR2 YYEEEE, per germline. Germline trimming cut 0 bases from V and 4 bases from J; bases unmatched to any gene: 4. The CDR3 is made up of 15 amino acids. The CDR3, as DNA: TGTGCCAGCAGCTTGGGGACAGGGAGTTCAGATACGCAGTATTTT. Protein: CASSLGTGSSDTQYF.

The chain couples TRBV10-3 to TRBJ1-2; D is undetermined. Trimming pared 8 bases from V and 7 bases from J, leaving 20 bases between. Germline CDR1 and CDR2: ENHRY and SYGVKD. The CDR3 runs 14 residues. Here the CDR3 reads CAIQMVVGGGGYTF. The CDR3 DNA reads TGTGCCATCCAAATGGTGGTGGGAGGTGGTGGCTACACCTTC.

The gene calls are TRBV9 and TRBJ2-7; TRBD1 matches at 10 bases. Trimming removed 0 bases from V and 4 bases from J; junction bases left unmatched: 1. Germline-derived CDR1 and CDR2 are SGDLS and YYNGEE. The CDR3 contains 14 residues. The CDR3 DNA reads as TGTGCCAGCAGCGTAGGACAGGGGGCATACGAGCAGTACTTC. This gives the protein CASSVGQGAYEQYF.

This chain links TRBV6-6 with TRBJ1-1; weak D call: TRBD1 (5 bases). This CDR3 has 13 residues. V was pared by 6 bases and J by 3 bases, with 11 bases between. From germline, CDR1 is MNHNY and CDR2 SVGAGI (reference sequence). The CDR3 DNA sequence: TGTGCCAGCAGGCCACAAGGGGACACTGAAGCTTTCTTT. This encodes CASRPQGDTEAFF.

The genes are TRBV7-9 and TRBJ2-5; weak D call: TRBD2 (6 bases). Per the germline V gene, CDR1 is SEHNR and CDR2 is FQNEAQ (reference sequence). The CDR3 covers 14 residues. V lost 4 bases to trimming and J lost 5 bases, with 14 bases between them. The CDR3 here is CASSSAGLGETQYF. The CDR3 DNA reads TGTGCCAGCAGCTCTGCGGGGCTAGGTGAGACCCAGTACTTC.

This clone showed up just once. The chain uses TRBV5-4 and TRBJ2-2; 9 bases fit TRBD1. This CDR3 comprises 15 residues. The germline V gene has CDR1 SGHNT and CDR2 YYREEE (reference sequence). V dropped 4 bases and J dropped 7; count of bases not matched to a gene: 8. Here the CDR3 DNA reads TGTGCCAGCAGCAGTAAGACAGGGGGTGACGGGGAGCTGTTTTTT. Translated: CASSSKTGGDGELFF.

The chain recombines TRBV29-1 with TRBJ2-4; 11 bases match TRBD1. Germline assignment: CDR1 SQVTM and CDR2 ANQGSEA. The ends lost 6 bases at V and 8 bases at J; junction bases unmatched: 6. This CDR3 is 13 amino acids long. CDR3 in amino acids: CSVVGTGGDIQYF. As DNA, the CDR3 is TGCAGCGTGGTGGGGACAGGGGGAGACATTCAGTACTTC. The full variable domain, completed using reference TRBV29-1 and TRBJ2-4, is SAVISQKPSRDICQRGTSLTIQCQVDSQVTMMFWYRQQPGQSLTLIATANQGSEATYESGFVIDKFPISRPNLTFSTLTVSNMSPEDSSIYLCSVVGTGGDIQYFGAGTRLSVL.

The chain uses TRBV18 and TRBJ1-4, with a possible D match to TRBD1 (5 bases). Looked up from germline, CDR1 is KGHSH and CDR2 is LQKENI. This CDR3 has 16 amino acids. With 8 bases removed from V and 0 bases from J, the gap between germline ends came to 16 bases. CDR3 residues: CASHPGQYATNEKLFF. Written as DNA, the CDR3 is TGTGCCAGCCACCCTGGACAATATGCAACTAATGAAAAACTGTTTTTT.

This chain connects TRBV7-2 to TRBJ1-5, with D perhaps matching TRBD1 (5 bases). The CDR3 has 17 amino acids. Deletions cut 1 base from V and 11 bases from J, with 24 bases between. From germline, CDR1 is SGHTA and CDR2 FQGNSA. The CDR3 sequence is CASSLGVGAGRGKAQHF. For the CDR3, the DNA is TGTGCCAGCAGCTTAGGGGTTGGTGCCGGGAGGGGCAAGGCCCAGCATTTT. Full variable domain (rest looked up from reference TRBV7-2 and TRBJ1-5): GAGVSQSPSNKVTEKGKDVELRCDPISGHTALYWYRQSLGQGLEFLIYFQGNSAPDKSGLPSDRFSAERTGGSVSTLTIQRTQQEDSAVYLCASSLGVGAGRGKAQHFGDGTRLSIL.

This chain links TRBV5-8 with TRBJ1-4; weak D call: TRBD1 (5 bases). CDR1 is SGHTS, CDR2 YDEGEE, per germline. The CDR3 length is 14 residues. V gave up 4 bases and J gave up 9 bases, with 16 bases separating them. CDR3 coding DNA: TGTGCCAGCAGCGGGGGGGGTGTTGGCAAAAAACTGTTTTTT. Translated, it gives CASSGGGVGKKLFF.

The chain employs TRBV10-3 and TRBJ2-7; possible D gene TRBD1, 5 bases. Trimming pared 0 bases from V and 2 bases from J, leaving 11 bases between. Germline V CDR1 and CDR2: ENHRY, SYGVKD. CDR3 size: 15 residues. Here the CDR3 reads CAISESRGNPYEQYF. The CDR3 bases are TGTGCCATCAGTGAGTCAAGGGGCAATCCCTACGAGCAGTACTTC.

Concerning this clone itself: This same CDR3 is encoded by further DNA sequences in the sample. The chain uses TRBV19 and TRBJ1-2; D not certain. V shed 4 bases and J shed 2 bases, with 8 bases lying between them. This CDR3 region has 13 residues. Germline V CDR1 and CDR2: LNHDA, SQIVND (reference sequence). The CDR3 coding sequence is TGTGCCAGTAGTAAAACTGAGAACTATGGCTACACCTTC. This gives the protein CASSKTENYGYTF.

The rearrangement joins TRBV29-1 to TRBJ1-1; the D gene is possibly TRBD1 (5 bases). The CDR3 covers 10 residues. Deletions cut 4 bases from V and 8 bases from J, with 8 bases between. The germline V gene encodes CDR1 SQVTM and CDR2 ANQGSEA. CDR3 protein: CSVGTPEAFF. The CDR3 DNA follows: TGCAGCGTTGGGACACCCGAAGCTTTCTTT.

The rearrangement links TRBV19 to TRBJ1-4; 8 bases are a match to TRBD1. The germline gives CDR1 LNHDA, CDR2 SQIVND (reference sequence). With 5 bases clipped from V and 7 bases from J, the junction kept 9 bases outside the gene matches. The CDR3 spans 15 residues. CDR3: CASSAPDRVGEKLFF. CDR3 in DNA: TGTGCCAGTAGTGCTCCGGACAGGGTGGGTGAAAAACTGTTTTTT.